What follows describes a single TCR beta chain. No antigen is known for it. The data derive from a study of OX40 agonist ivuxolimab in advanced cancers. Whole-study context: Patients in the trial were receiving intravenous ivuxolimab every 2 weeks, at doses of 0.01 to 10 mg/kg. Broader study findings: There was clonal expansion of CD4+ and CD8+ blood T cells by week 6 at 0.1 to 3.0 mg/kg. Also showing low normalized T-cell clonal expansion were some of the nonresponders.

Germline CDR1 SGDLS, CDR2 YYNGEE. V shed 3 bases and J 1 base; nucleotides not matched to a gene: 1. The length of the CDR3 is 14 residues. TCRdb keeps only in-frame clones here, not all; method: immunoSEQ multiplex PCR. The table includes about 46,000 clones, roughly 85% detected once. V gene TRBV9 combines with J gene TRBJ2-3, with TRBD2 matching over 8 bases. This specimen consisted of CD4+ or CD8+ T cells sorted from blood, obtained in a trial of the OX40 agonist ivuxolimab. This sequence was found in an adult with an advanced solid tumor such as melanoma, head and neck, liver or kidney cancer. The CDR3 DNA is TGTGCCAGCAGCGGGACTAGCCGCACAGATACGCAGTATTTT. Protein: CASSGTSRTDTQYF.